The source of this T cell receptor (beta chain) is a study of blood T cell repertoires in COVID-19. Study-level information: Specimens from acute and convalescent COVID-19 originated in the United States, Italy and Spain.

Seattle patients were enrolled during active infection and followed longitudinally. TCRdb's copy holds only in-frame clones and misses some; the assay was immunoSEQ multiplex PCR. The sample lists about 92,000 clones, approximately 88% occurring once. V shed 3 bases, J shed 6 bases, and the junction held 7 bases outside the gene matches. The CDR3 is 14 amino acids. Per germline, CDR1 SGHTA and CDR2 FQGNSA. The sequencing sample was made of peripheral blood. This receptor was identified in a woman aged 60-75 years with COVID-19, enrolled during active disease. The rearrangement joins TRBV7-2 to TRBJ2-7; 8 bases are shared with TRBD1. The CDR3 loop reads CASSFPDRDGEQYF. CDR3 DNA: TGTGCCAGCAGCTTCCCGGACAGGGACGGCGAGCAGTACTTC.